Listed below are T cell receptor beta chains from one sample, sequenced in a study of cytomegalovirus exposure and HLA in healthy donors. Repertoires were generated with immunoSEQ multiplex PCR, while TCRdb's copy carries only in-frame clones and drops some. The table lists approximately 200,000 clones, around 80% of them singletons. The specimen was PBMCs. The receptors derive from a woman aged 18 to 35 in good health and CMV-seropositive. Both conserved end residues are part of each CDR3. The D gene is left open where the match is weak. Clone size is shown for a subset of rows, as once, few, many or a class of expanded clone.

TRBV6-5	.	TRBJ2-4	TRBD1	TGTGCCAGCAGTTACGCGTTAGGGGGCCAGGACATTCAGTACTTC	CASSYALGGQDIQYF
TRBV12-5	.	TRBJ2-1	TRBD2	TGTGCTAGTGGCCGTACCCGGGCTAGCGGGGGGATCGATGAGCAGTTCTTC	CASGRTRASGGIDEQFF
TRBV7-2	few	TRBJ2-3	.	TGTGCCAGCAGCTCTTCGCAGGTGGAATTGAATACGCAGTATTTT	CASSSSQVELNTQYF
TRBV5-1	.	TRBJ1-2	TRBD1	TGCGCCAGCAGACAAACAGGGGGAGGCTACACCTTC	CASRQTGGGYTF
TRBV19	.	TRBJ1-6	.	TGTGCCAGTAGTATCAGGGTGCCGAATTCACCCCTCCACTTT	CASSIRVPNSPLHF
TRBV13	.	TRBJ2-4	.	TGTGCCAGCAGCGCCCCAGGGGCTCCCAATGGTGAGATTCAGTACTTC	CASSAPGAPNGEIQYF
TRBV30	.	TRBJ1-3	.	TGTGCCTGGAGTGTACAGGTCGCTGGAAACACCATATATTTT	CAWSVQVAGNTIYF
TRBV9	.	TRBJ2-3	TRBD2	TGTGCCAGCAGCGGGGGGGCTAGCGGGGGGTTCACAGATACGCAGTATTTT	CASSGGASGGFTDTQYF
TRBV18	.	TRBJ1-1	TRBD1	TGTGCCAGCTCACCAGAGGGGACAGCGACCACTGAAGCTTTCTTT	CASSPEGTATTEAFF
TRBV5-1	.	TRBJ1-5	.	TGCGCCAGCAGCTCGCAGGGTGGCCAGCCCCAGCATTTT	CASSSQGGQPQHF
TRBV6-1	.	TRBJ2-3	.	TGTGCCAGCAGTGACGAGCGCTTTACAGATACGCAGTATTTT	CASSDERFTDTQYF
TRBV29-1	.	TRBJ1-6	.	TGCAGCGTTCCGGAGGGGAGCTCCTATAATTCACCCCTCCACTTT	CSVPEGSSYNSPLHF
TRBV2	once	TRBJ1-5	TRBD1	TGTGCCAGCACCTACGATAGACAGGGAGGCAATCAGCCCCAGCATTTT	CASTYDRQGGNQPQHF
TRBV5-1	.	TRBJ1-1	TRBD1	TGCGCCAGCAGCTTGGACGGACAGGGGAACACTGAAGCTTTCTTT	CASSLDGQGNTEAFF
TRBV6-1	.	TRBJ1-2	TRBD1	TGTGCCAGCAGTGAAAGGACAGGGGTGACCGTTAGCTATGGCTACACCTTC	CASSERTGVTVSYGYTF
TRBV5-5	.	TRBJ2-2	.	TGTGCCAGCAGTTCGGGACTCCTGAACACCGGGGAGCTGTTTTTT	CASSSGLLNTGELFF
TRBV7-7	.	TRBJ2-2	.	TGTGCCAGCAACGGTGGTCCAAACACCGGGGAGCTGTTTTTT	CASNGGPNTGELFF
TRBV4-1	.	TRBJ1-5	.	TGCGCCAGCAGCCAAGGGTCAGCGACGGAGCCCCAGCATTTT	CASSQGSATEPQHF
TRBV4-1	.	TRBJ1-4	.	TGCGCCAGCAGCCAAGATATAAGCTCCGGGGGAGGAAAACTGTTTTTT	CASSQDISSGGGKLFF
TRBV28	.	TRBJ1-3	TRBD1	TGTGCCAGCAGCCTCGACAGGGGGACCGGAAACACCATATATTTT	CASSLDRGTGNTIYF
TRBV12-5	.	TRBJ1-1	TRBD1	TGTGCTAGTGGTTACAGACAGGGGACTGAAGCTTTCTTT	CASGYRQGTEAFF
TRBV19	.	TRBJ1-5	.	TGTGCCAGTACCGCAAGAGGGGACAACAGAAAGCCCCAGCATTTT	CASTARGDNRKPQHF
TRBV6-1	.	TRBJ1-4	.	TGTGCCAGCAGTGAAGGGGCCGGAAATGAAAAACTGTTTTTT	CASSEGAGNEKLFF
TRBV9	.	TRBJ1-4	.	TGTGCCAGCAGCGTAGGGCCAACTAATGAAAAACTGTTTTTT	CASSVGPTNEKLFF
TRBV6-5	.	TRBJ1-5	.	TGTGCCAGCAGTTACGGGCCAGGCACCCAGCCCCAGCATTTT	CASSYGPGTQPQHF
TRBV27	.	TRBJ2-3	TRBD1	TGTGCCAGCAGTTGGGGACAGGGGGCGGATACACAGTATTTT	CASSWGQGADTQYF
TRBV6-1	.	TRBJ1-3	.	TGTGCCAGCAGTGAAGGCGGGGGCTCGGGAAACACCATATATTTT	CASSEGGGSGNTIYF
TRBV6-1	few	TRBJ1-2	.	TGTGCCAGCAGTGAAGCCCCACAGGACGGGGGACGTTATGGCTACACCTTC	CASSEAPQDGGRYGYTF
TRBV30	.	TRBJ1-1	.	TGTGCCTGGAGTGTACTGGGCAGAACTGAAGCTTTCTTT	CAWSVLGRTEAFF
TRBV18	.	TRBJ2-5	.	TGTGCCAGCTCACCACGGGGGGGCCCCCAAGAGACCCAGTACTTC	CASSPRGGPQETQYF
TRBV5-1	few	TRBJ1-4	TRBD1	TGCGCCAGCAGTTCGGACAGGGGAAAGAAACTGTTTTTT	CASSSDRGKKLFF
TRBV10-3	once	TRBJ2-3	TRBD1	TGTGCCATCAGTGAGGGCCAGGGGGCTAGGACAGATACGCAGTATTTT	CAISEGQGARTDTQYF
TRBV7-2	.	TRBJ1-2	.	TGTGCCAGCAGCGATAGCTCAGGGACTCATGGCTACACCTTC	CASSDSSGTHGYTF
TRBV4-2	.	TRBJ1-5	TRBD1	TGTGCCAGCAGCCGCGGACAGGGGAATCAGCCCCAGCATTTT	CASSRGQGNQPQHF
TRBV19	.	TRBJ1-2	.	TGTGCCAGTAGTCTCGCACGGGGAAACTATGGCTACACCTTC	CASSLARGNYGYTF
TRBV9	few	TRBJ1-4	.	TGTGCCAGCAGCGTAGGGTTGGGAGGGGAAAAACTGTTTTTT	CASSVGLGGEKLFF
TRBV4-2	.	TRBJ1-2	.	TGTGCCAGCAGCCTTAGCGGAGGGAATGGCTACACCTTC	CASSLSGGNGYTF
TRBV6-5	.	TRBJ1-2	TRBD1	TGTGCCAGCAGACGGACAGGCTATGGCTACACCTTC	CASRRTGYGYTF
TRBV5-1	few	TRBJ1-1	TRBD1	TGCGCCAGCAGCCTTACCCAGGGGGCAGGGACTGAAGCTTTCTTT	CASSLTQGAGTEAFF
TRBV29-1	.	TRBJ2-1	.	TGCAGCGTGCACAGGGAATACAATGAGCAGTTCTTC	CSVHREYNEQFF
TRBV6-6	few	TRBJ1-1	.	TGTGCCAGCAGTTACCACCAGGGAAGCGACACTGAAGCTTTCTTT	CASSYHQGSDTEAFF
TRBV7-2	.	TRBJ2-3	.	TGTGCCAGCAGCTTCGGGACTACAGATACGCAGTATTTT	CASSFGTTDTQYF
TRBV12-5	.	TRBJ1-2	.	TGTGCTAGTGGTCCCGGGGGGCAGCATGGCTACACCTTC	CASGPGGQHGYTF